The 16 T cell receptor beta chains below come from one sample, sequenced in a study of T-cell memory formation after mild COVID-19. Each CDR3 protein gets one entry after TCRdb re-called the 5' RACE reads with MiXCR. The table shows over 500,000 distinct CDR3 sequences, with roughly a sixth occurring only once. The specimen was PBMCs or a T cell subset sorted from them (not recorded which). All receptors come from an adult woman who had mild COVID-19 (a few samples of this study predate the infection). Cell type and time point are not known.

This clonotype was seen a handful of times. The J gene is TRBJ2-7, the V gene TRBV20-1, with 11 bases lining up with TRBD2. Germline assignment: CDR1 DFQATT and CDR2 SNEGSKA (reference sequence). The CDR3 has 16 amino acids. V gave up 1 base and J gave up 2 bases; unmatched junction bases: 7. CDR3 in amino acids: CSARALTSGIAYEQYF. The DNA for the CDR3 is TGCAGTGCTAGAGCTCTGACTAGCGGGATTGCCTACGAGCAGTACTTC.

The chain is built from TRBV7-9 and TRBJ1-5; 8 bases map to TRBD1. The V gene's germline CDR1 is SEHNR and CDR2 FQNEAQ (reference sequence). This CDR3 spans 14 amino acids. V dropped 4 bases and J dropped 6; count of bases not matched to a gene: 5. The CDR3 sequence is CASSYGQGSQPQHF. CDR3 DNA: TGTGCCAGCAGCTACGGACAGGGAAGTCAGCCCCAGCATTTT.

In DNA form, the CDR3 reads TGTGCCAGCAGTTACGACAGCACCAACTATGGCTACACCTTC. Protein sequence: CASSYDSTNYGYTF. The chain joins TRBV6-2 or TRBV6-3 to TRBJ1-2; tentative D call: TRBD1 (5 bases). Germline V gene sequence: CDR1 MNHEY, CDR2 SVGEGT. CDR3 length equals 14 residues. V was shortened by 2 bases and J by 2 bases, with 9 bases between the two germline ends.

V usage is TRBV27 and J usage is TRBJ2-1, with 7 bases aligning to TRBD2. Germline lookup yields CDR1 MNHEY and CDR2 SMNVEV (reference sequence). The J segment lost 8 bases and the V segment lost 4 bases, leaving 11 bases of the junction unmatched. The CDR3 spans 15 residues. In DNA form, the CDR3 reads TGTGCCAGCAGTTCGGGGATGCGGGGGAGCCATGAGCAGTTCTTC. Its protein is CASSSGMRGSHEQFF.

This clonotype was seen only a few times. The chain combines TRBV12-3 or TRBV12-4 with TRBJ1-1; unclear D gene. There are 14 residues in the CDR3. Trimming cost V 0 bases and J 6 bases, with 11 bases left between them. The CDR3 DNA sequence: TGTGCCAGCAGTTTAGCGGTGGAGTGGGCTGAAGCTTTCTTT. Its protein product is CASSLAVEWAEAFF.

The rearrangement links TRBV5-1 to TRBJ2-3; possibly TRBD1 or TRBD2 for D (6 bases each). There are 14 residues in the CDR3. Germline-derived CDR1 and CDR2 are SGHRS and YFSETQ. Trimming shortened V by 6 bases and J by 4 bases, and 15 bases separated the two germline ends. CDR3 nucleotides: TGCGCCAGCACAGTAGGGGGGATCGCAGATACGCAGTATTTT. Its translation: CASTVGGIADTQYF. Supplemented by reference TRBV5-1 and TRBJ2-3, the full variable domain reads KAGVTQTPRYLIKTRGQQVTLSCSPISGHRSVSWYQQTPGQGLQFLFEYFSETQRNKGNFPGRFSGRQFSNSRSEMNVSTLELGDSALYLCASTVGGIADTQYFGPGTRLTVL.

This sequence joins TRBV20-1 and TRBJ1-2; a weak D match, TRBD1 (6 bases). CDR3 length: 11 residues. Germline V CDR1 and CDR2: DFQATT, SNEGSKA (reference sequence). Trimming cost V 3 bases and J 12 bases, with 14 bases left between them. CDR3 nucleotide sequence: TGCAGTGCTAGTACAGGGAGAGTCGACACCTTC. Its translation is CSASTGRVDTF.

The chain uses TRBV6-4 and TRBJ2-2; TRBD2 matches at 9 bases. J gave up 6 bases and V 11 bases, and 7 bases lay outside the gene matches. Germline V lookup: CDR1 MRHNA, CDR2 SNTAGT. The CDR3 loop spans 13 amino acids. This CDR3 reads CAGGRDSAGELFF. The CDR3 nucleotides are TGTGCCGGCGGGAGGGATTCGGCCGGGGAGCTGTTTTTT.

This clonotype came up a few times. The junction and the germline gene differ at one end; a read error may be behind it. CDR3 amino acids: CASSPDSGLNEQFF. Here the CDR3 DNA reads TGTGCTAGCAGCCCAGACTCGGGGCTCAATGAGCAGTTCTTC. This chain connects TRBV7-7 to TRBJ2-1; D assignment may be TRBD1 or TRBD2 (5 bases each). Per the germline V gene, CDR1 is SSHAT and CDR2 is FNYEAQ (reference sequence). The CDR3 is 14 residues long.

The CDR3 coding sequence is TGTGCCAGCAGCTTAATCGGAATGAACGAAAAACTGTTTTTT. Translation gives CASSLIGMNEKLFF. V gene TRBV7-9 combines with J gene TRBJ1-4; the D is unclear. V dropped 2 bases and J dropped 8 bases, with 12 bases sitting between them. Germline CDR1 is SEHNR and CDR2 is FQNEAQ (reference sequence). The CDR3 is 14 residues long.

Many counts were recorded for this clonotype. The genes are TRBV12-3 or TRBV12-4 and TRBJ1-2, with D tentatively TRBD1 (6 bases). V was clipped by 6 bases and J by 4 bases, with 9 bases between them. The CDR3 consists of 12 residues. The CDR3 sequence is CASSPQGYGYTF. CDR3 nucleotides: TGTGCCAGCAGCCCACAGGGCTATGGCTACACCTTC.

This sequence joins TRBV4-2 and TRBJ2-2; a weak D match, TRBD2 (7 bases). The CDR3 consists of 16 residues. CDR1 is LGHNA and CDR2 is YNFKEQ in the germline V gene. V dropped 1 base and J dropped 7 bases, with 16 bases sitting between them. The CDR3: CASSQADGGPGGELFF. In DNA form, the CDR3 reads TGTGCCAGCAGCCAAGCCGACGGGGGGCCGGGCGGGGAGCTGTTTTTT.

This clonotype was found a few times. This chain's CDR3 is CASSQDRTSSRELFF. For the CDR3, the DNA is TGCGCCAGCAGCCAAGATAGGACTAGCTCCAGGGAGCTGTTTTTT. The rearrangement uses TRBV4-3 and TRBJ2-2, with 8 bases that match TRBD2. The CDR3 contains 15 residues. The ends lost 0 bases at V and 9 bases at J; junction bases unmatched: 6. Per the germline V gene, CDR1 is LGHNA and CDR2 is YSLEER.

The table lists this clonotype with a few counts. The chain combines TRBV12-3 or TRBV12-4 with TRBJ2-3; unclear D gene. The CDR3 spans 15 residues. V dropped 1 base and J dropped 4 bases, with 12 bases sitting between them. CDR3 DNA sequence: TGTGCCAGCAGTTTAGGAGACACAAACTCAGATACGCAGTATTTT. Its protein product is CASSLGDTNSDTQYF.

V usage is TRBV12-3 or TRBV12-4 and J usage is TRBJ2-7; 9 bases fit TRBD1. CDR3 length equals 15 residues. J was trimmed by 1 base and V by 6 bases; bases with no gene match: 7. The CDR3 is CASSPGQGRSYEQYF. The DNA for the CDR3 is TGTGCCAGCAGCCCGGGACAGGGTAGGTCCTACGAGCAGTACTTC.

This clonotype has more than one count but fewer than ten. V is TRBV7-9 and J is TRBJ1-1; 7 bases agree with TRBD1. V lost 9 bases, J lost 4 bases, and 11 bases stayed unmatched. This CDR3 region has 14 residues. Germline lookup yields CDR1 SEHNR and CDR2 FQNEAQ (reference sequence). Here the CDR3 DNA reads TGTGCCAGTATGGCGACAGGGACGGGCACTGAAGCTTTCTTT. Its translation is CASMATGTGTEAFF.